A single sample gave rise to the 5 T cell receptor beta chains below, sequenced in a study of T-cell reconstitution after alpha-beta-depleted transplantation in children. Preparing the TCRbeta library involved the use of unique molecular identifiers. One entry per CDR3 protein, called by TCRdb with MiXCR from the PCR reads. This sample has 610,000 or so distinct CDR3 sequences, with roughly 27% found just once. Sample: PBMCs, taken before TCRalphabeta/CD19-depleted stem cell transplant. Receptors were obtained from a boy under two years old with Wiskott-Aldrich syndrome, due to receive a stem cell transplant.

This clonotype was counted a few times. This rearrangement joins TRBV5-1 to TRBJ2-7; 8 positions match TRBD1. This CDR3 spans 16 amino acids. With 3 bases clipped from V and 5 bases from J, the junction kept 13 bases outside the gene matches. Looked up from germline, CDR1 is SGHRS and CDR2 is YFSETQ. CDR3 sequence reads: CASSSITRTGSNEQYF. The CDR3 DNA follows: TGCGCCAGCAGCTCGATTACGAGGACAGGGAGCAACGAGCAGTACTTC.

The chain couples TRBV28 to TRBJ2-1; no clear D gene. The V gene's germline CDR1 is MDHEN and CDR2 SYDVKM. The CDR3 sequence is 14 residues long. Trimming stripped 10 bases from V and 0 bases from J, with 13 bases between. CDR3 loop: CATINGGSYNEQFF. Here the CDR3 DNA reads TGTGCCACCATCAACGGTGGCTCCTACAATGAGCAGTTCTTC.

J is TRBJ2-5 and V is TRBV5-1, with D maybe TRBD1 (5 bases). Germline CDR1 reads SGHRS; CDR2 reads YFSETQ. The CDR3 totals 14 residues. V lost 1 base, J lost 4 bases, and 11 bases lay in between. The CDR3 is CASSLSGMGETQYF. CDR3 in DNA: TGCGCCAGCAGCTTGTCAGGGATGGGAGAGACCCAGTACTTC.

The gene calls are TRBV12-3 or TRBV12-4 and TRBJ2-2, with D perhaps being TRBD1 or TRBD2 (5 bases each). Between the trimmed V and J ends, which lost 2 bases and 6 bases, there was a span of 10 bases. This CDR3 has 14 residues. The CDR3: CASSLLGPAGELFF. For the CDR3, the DNA is TGTGCCAGCAGTTTATTGGGACCCGCCGGGGAGCTGTTTTTT.

This rearrangement joins TRBV20-1 to TRBJ1-6; D gene unclear. The length of the CDR3 is 17 residues. Germline V gene lookup returns CDR1 DFQATT and CDR2 SNEGSKA (reference sequence). The V end was cut by 0 bases, the J end by 5 bases, with 17 bases between. CDR3 sequence: CSARDYQRDRNNSPLHF. CDR3 nucleotide sequence: TGCAGTGCTAGAGATTATCAACGAGATAGGAATAATTCACCCCTCCACTTT.